Presented here are 9 T cell receptor beta chains from one specimen sequenced in a study of blood T cell repertoires in COVID-19. Data came from immunoSEQ multiplex PCR; TCRdb stores just in-frame clones and leaves some out. Among roughly 48,000 clones listed, 65% to 85% were seen once. Sequencing input: peripheral blood. The source is a human donor in a cohort sampled during active COVID-19.

The V and J genes are TRBV5-1 and TRBJ1-1; D not resolved. The CDR3 totals 14 residues. Germline-derived CDR1 and CDR2 are SGHRS and YFSETQ. Trimming took off 0 bases at V and 1 base at J, with 7 bases between the two ends. CDR3 sequence (DNA): TGCGCCAGCAGCTTGGTTATCTCGAACACTGAAGCTTTCTTT. Protein product: CASSLVISNTEAFF.

The chain combines TRBV27 with TRBJ2-3, with 7 bases lining up with TRBD1. The CDR3 runs 15 residues. Germline CDR1 MNHEY, CDR2 SMNVEV (reference sequence). Trimming at V came to 4 bases and at J to 2 bases, leaving 6 bases not matched to a gene. The CDR3 coding sequence is TGTGCCAGCAGTTCTGGGGGACAGATCACAGATACGCAGTATTTT. This sequence encodes CASSSGGQITDTQYF.

This chain's CDR3 is CASSVAGQGSYEQYF. CDR3 nucleotide sequence: TGTGCCAGCAGCGTAGCGGGACAGGGCTCCTACGAGCAGTACTTC. The chain uses TRBV9 and TRBJ2-7, with 9 nucleotides matching TRBD1. J lost 0 bases, V lost 0 bases, and 1 base had no gene match. The CDR3 sequence is 15 residues long. Per the germline V gene, CDR1 is SGDLS and CDR2 is YYNGEE.

This clone was seen just once. The chain uses TRBV24-1 and TRBJ2-1; 8 nucleotides align to TRBD1. Per the germline V gene, CDR1 is KGHDR and CDR2 is SFDVKD. Trimming took 0 bases from V and 4 from J; bases not matched to a gene: 1. The CDR3 is 15 amino acids. Written as DNA, the CDR3 is TGTGCCACCAGTGATTTGGGACAGGGTTACAATGAGCAGTTCTTC. This sequence encodes CATSDLGQGYNEQFF.

The CDR3: CASSPLPGDQNTIYF. The DNA for the CDR3 is TGTGCCAGCTCACCACTGCCAGGGGACCAAAACACCATATATTTT. The rearrangement joins TRBV18 to TRBJ1-3; the D gene is possibly TRBD1 (6 bases). This CDR3 spans 15 amino acids. Trimming shortened V by 1 base and J by 6 bases, and 13 bases separated the two germline ends. CDR1 is KGHSH and CDR2 is LQKENI in the germline V gene.

In its sample, this clone was seen once. The chain is built from TRBV5-1 and TRBJ1-2; 11 positions agree with TRBD1. Germline V gene lookup returns CDR1 SGHRS and CDR2 YFSETQ. V was pared by 1 base and J by 3 bases, with 5 bases of the junction left unmatched. This CDR3 is 16 amino acids long. The chain's CDR3 is CASSLSPGQGDYGYTF. In DNA, the CDR3 is TGCGCCAGCAGCTTGAGCCCGGGACAGGGGGACTATGGCTACACCTTC.

The genes are TRBV29-1 and TRBJ2-7; D perhaps matches TRBD1 (6 bases). CDR3 length: 12 residues. Germline V gives CDR1 SQVTM, CDR2 ANQGSEA. Trimming pared 4 bases from V and 4 bases from J, leaving 11 bases between. Here the CDR3 reads CSVAGQRYEQYF. The CDR3 nucleotides read TGCAGCGTTGCCGGACAGCGGTACGAGCAGTACTTC.

This chain joins TRBV7-9 and TRBJ1-1; TRBD1 matches 10 bases. The J segment lost 3 bases and the V segment lost 6 bases, leaving 13 bases of the junction unmatched. Germline CDR1 SEHNR, CDR2 FQNEAQ (reference sequence). The CDR3 sequence is 17 residues long. The CDR3 DNA follows: TGTGCCAGCAGTAGGGGACAGGGGAGGTCTGTGGACACTGAAGCTTTCTTT. Translating gives CASSRGQGRSVDTEAFF.

The chain recombines TRBV19 with TRBJ2-7, with 8 bases aligning to TRBD1. The CDR3 has 13 amino acids. Germline V CDR1 and CDR2: LNHDA, SQIVND (reference sequence). Trimming took 6 bases from V and 7 from J; bases not matched to a gene: 8. CDR3 coding DNA: TGTGCCAGTAGGGGGACAGGTGGCCTAGAGCAGTACTTC. Amino acid sequence: CASRGTGGLEQYF.